This passage covers 22 T cell receptor beta chains from one sample sequenced in a study of beta chain features in type 1 diabetes. The entirety of the isolated RNA underwent reverse transcription, so expressed TCRB transcripts were sequenced. The assay was immunoSEQ multiplex PCR, and TCRdb's table has in-frame clones only and misses some. Of around 450,000 clones in the sample, more than 9.5% were seen once. Sequencing input: naive CD4+ T cells from blood. The receptors derive from a woman aged 18 to 35 in good health.

About this clone: Germline and junction disagree at one end, which may indicate a read error. Other DNA sequences of this sample code for an identical CDR3. The chain has TRBV12-5 and TRBJ2-3; the D is unclear. The CDR3 runs to 8 residues. The germline CDR1 and CDR2 sequences are LGHNT and FRNRAP. The CDR3 spells CATDTQYF. CDR3 bases: TGTGCTACAGATACACAGTATTTT.

The rearrangement joins TRBV7-2 to TRBJ1-5, with 7 bases lining up with TRBD1. The CDR3 extends over 16 amino acids. The V gene's germline CDR1 is SGHTA and CDR2 FQGNSA. J lost 4 bases, V lost 1 base, and 7 bases had no gene match. This CDR3 reads CASSLVVAGGNQPQHF. In DNA, the CDR3 is TGTGCCAGCAGCTTAGTGGTGGCAGGGGGTAATCAGCCCCAGCATTTT. Using reference TRBV7-2 and TRBJ1-5 for the parts outside the CDR3, the full variable domain is GAGVSQSPSNKVTEKGKDVELRCDPISGHTALYWYRQSLGQGLEFLIYFQGNSAPDKSGLPSDRFSAERTGGSVSTLTIQRTQQEDSAVYLCASSLVVAGGNQPQHFGDGTRLSIL.

This clone has more than one count but fewer than ten. This chain connects TRBV5-6 to TRBJ2-7, with 8 bases matching TRBD1. Germline lookup yields CDR1 SGHDT and CDR2 YYEEEE. V was pared by 4 bases and J by 0 bases, with 6 bases of the junction left unmatched. The CDR3 has 15 residues. The CDR3 DNA reads as TGTGCCAGCAGCGCGGACAGGGTTAGCTCCTACGAGCAGTACTTC. This gives the protein CASSADRVSSYEQYF. The full variable domain, with the rest looked up from reference TRBV5-6 and TRBJ2-7, is DAGVTQSPTHLIKTRGQQVTLRCSPKSGHDTVSWYQQALGQGPQFIFQYYEEEERQRGNFPDRFSGHQFPNYSSELNVNALLLGDSALYLCASSADRVSSYEQYFGPGTRLTVT.

This clone has a handful of counts. V gene TRBV5-1 combines with J gene TRBJ1-1; D unresolved. In germline, CDR1 is SGHRS, CDR2 YFSETQ. CDR3 length equals 14 residues. The V gene lost 1 base and the J gene lost 4 bases, with 11 bases spanning the gap. CDR3 residues: CASSLSLQITEAFF. CDR3 nucleotides: TGCGCCAGCAGCTTGAGTTTGCAGATCACTGAAGCTTTCTTT.

This clone was found many times. The chain links TRBV18 to TRBJ2-1, with D possibly TRBD2 on 6 matching bases. Looked up from germline, CDR1 is KGHSH and CDR2 is LQKENI. The germline V and J ends were trimmed by 6 bases and 13 bases, with 13 bases remaining between them. This CDR3 region has 11 residues. In DNA, the CDR3 is TGTGCCAGCTCCAGCCAAGGACTACAGTTCTTC. It yields the protein CASSSQGLQFF.

The V and J genes are TRBV29-1 and TRBJ1-6, with D maybe TRBD1 (6 bases). The germline V gene has CDR1 SQVTM and CDR2 ANQGSEA. V lost 4 bases to trimming and J lost 8 bases, with 9 bases between them. The CDR3 has 12 residues. The CDR3 loop is CSVGEGDSPLHF. CDR3 DNA: TGCAGCGTTGGAGAGGGGGATTCACCCCTCCACTTT.

This clone has just a few counts. CDR3 protein: CASMAGPKGNEQFF. CDR3 nucleotides: TGCGCCAGCATGGCGGGCCCCAAGGGAAATGAGCAGTTCTTC. This chain links TRBV4-1 with TRBJ2-1; TRBD2 might be the D (5 bases). Per the germline V gene, CDR1 is MGHRA and CDR2 is YSYEKL. The V end lost 7 bases, the J end lost 7 bases, and 17 bases lay between the germline ends. The CDR3 loop spans 14 amino acids.

The chain joins TRBV5-1 to TRBJ1-1; 7 bases agree with TRBD1. CDR3 length: 14 residues. Germline V lookup: CDR1 SGHRS, CDR2 YFSETQ. V shed 4 bases and J 5 bases; nucleotides not matched to a gene: 8. The CDR3 region has the DNA TGCGCCAGCAGCCCGGAGGGGGCCGGGACTGAAGCTTTCTTT. Encoded protein: CASSPEGAGTEAFF.

This chain joins TRBV14 and TRBJ2-3; D perhaps matches TRBD2 (5 bases). This CDR3 spans 13 amino acids. Germline V gives CDR1 SGHDN, CDR2 FVKESK. Trimming removed 5 bases at V and 5 bases at J, with 11 bases between. CDR3 residues: CASSFSAGDTQYF. In DNA, the CDR3 is TGTGCCAGCAGCTTTAGCGCCGGAGATACGCAGTATTTT.

The J gene is TRBJ2-5, the V gene TRBV25-1; a weak D match, TRBD2 (7 bases). V dropped 2 bases and J dropped 5 bases, with 18 bases sitting between them. There are 16 residues in the CDR3. Germline assignment: CDR1 MGHDK and CDR2 SYGVNS. The CDR3 nucleotides read TGTGCCAGCAGTGAAGGGGGGGCCCCGTGGGGGGAGACCCAGTACTTC. Its protein product is CASSEGGAPWGETQYF. The variable domain in full, completed from reference TRBV25-1 and TRBJ2-5, reads EADIYQTPRYLVIGTGKKITLECSQTMGHDKMYWYQQDPGMELHLIHYSYGVNSTEKGDLSSESTVSRIRTEHFPLTLESARPSHTSQYLCASSEGGAPWGETQYFGPGTRLLVL.

Notes on this clone: Other DNA sequences of this sample code for an identical CDR3. The DNA for the CDR3 is TGTGCCAGCAGAGCTAACTATGGCTACACCTTC. Translated: CASRANYGYTF. The chain has TRBV28 and TRBJ1-2; D call uncertain. This CDR3 comprises 11 residues. Trimming removed 6 bases at V and 0 bases at J, with 2 bases between. Germline assignment: CDR1 MDHEN and CDR2 SYDVKM.

This clone has a handful of counts. The chain combines TRBV5-6 with TRBJ2-7; no reliable D call. CDR3 length equals 16 residues. From germline, CDR1 is SGHDT and CDR2 YYEEEE. Trimming pared 9 bases from V and 0 bases from J, leaving 22 bases between. The CDR3 DNA follows: TGTGCCACCCAGAAGGGTCCCCCGGAAGGCTCCTACGAGCAGTACGTC. Amino acids: CATQKGPPEGSYEQYV.

Only a few counts were recorded for this clone. The V call is TRBV9, the J call TRBJ1-1; 7 bases fit TRBD1. V shed 3 bases and J 6 bases; nucleotides not matched to a gene: 5. The CDR3 extends over 13 amino acids. From germline, CDR1 is SGDLS and CDR2 YYNGEE. The chain's CDR3 is CASSAIGGPEAFF. The DNA of the CDR3 is TGTGCCAGCAGCGCTATAGGGGGCCCTGAAGCTTTCTTT.

The chain carries TRBV2 and TRBJ1-2; D gene unclear. Trimming left V 4 bases short and J 10 bases short, with 7 bases between. The germline gives CDR1 SNHLY, CDR2 FYNNEI. The CDR3 has 10 residues. DNA for the CDR3: TGTGCCAGCAGTGGGAGATTCTACACCTTC. It yields the protein CASSGRFYTF.

This clone occurred a few times. J is TRBJ2-7 and V is TRBV7-9, with D possibly being TRBD1 or TRBD2 (5 bases each). The ends were cut back, 5 bases at V and 5 bases at J, with 19 bases in the middle. Germline V lookup: CDR1 SEHNR, CDR2 FQNEAQ (reference sequence). The CDR3 consists of 15 residues. This CDR3 reads CASSLPPGRKHEQYF. DNA for the CDR3: TGTGCCAGCAGCCTCCCCCCGGGACGCAAGCACGAGCAGTACTTC.

The chain recombines TRBV28 with TRBJ1-2; TRBD1 might be the D (5 bases). CDR1 is MDHEN and CDR2 is SYDVKM in the germline V gene. With 7 bases removed from V and 3 bases from J, the gap between germline ends came to 9 bases. The CDR3 has 12 residues. This CDR3 reads CASNQGHYGYTF. CDR3 nucleotides: TGTGCCAGCAATCAGGGCCACTATGGCTACACCTTC.

Of note for this clone: Other DNA sequences of this sample code for an identical CDR3. This sequence joins TRBV27 and TRBJ2-6; possible D gene TRBD2, 7 bases. CDR1 MNHEY and CDR2 SMNVEV come from the germline V gene (reference sequence). The CDR3 length is 21 residues. The V end was cut by 0 bases, the J end by 0 bases, with 21 bases between. CDR3 nucleotides: TGTGCCAGCAGTTTATCGCCGGTGGGGGGGCGGGGATACTCTGGGGCCAACGTCCTGACTTTC. This sequence encodes CASSLSPVGGRGYSGANVLTF. Full variable domain (outside the CDR3, taken from reference TRBV27 and TRBJ2-6): EAQVTQNPRYLITVTGKKLTVTCSQNMNHEYMSWYRQDPGLGLRQIYYSMNVEVTDKGDVPEGYKVSRKEKRNFPLILESPSPNQTSLYFCASSLSPVGGRGYSGANVLTFGAGSRLTVL.

This clone was seen a few times. V and J are TRBV19 and TRBJ1-1; 7 bases fit TRBD1. Germline V gives CDR1 LNHDA, CDR2 SQIVND (reference sequence). This CDR3 has 12 residues. Trimming removed 5 bases from V and 5 bases from J; junction bases left unmatched: 2. CDR3 coding DNA: TGTGCCAGTAGTGACAGGGAGACTGAAGCTTTCTTT. Translating gives CASSDRETEAFF.

The CDR3 reads CASRLTGGAGANVLTF. Here the CDR3 DNA reads TGTGCCAGCAGACTTACAGGGGGCGCTGGGGCCAACGTCCTGACTTTC. V gene TRBV14 combines with J gene TRBJ2-6; TRBD1 aligns across 9 bases. This CDR3 region has 16 residues. V lost 6 bases, J lost 2 bases, and 5 bases stayed unmatched. CDR1 and CDR2 from the germline V gene are SGHDN and FVKESK.

This clone has just a few counts. Different DNA sequences within this sample yield the same CDR3. CDR3 in DNA: TGTGCCAGCAGCCCCGCGGGAGGATACAATGAGCAGTTCTTC. As protein: CASSPAGGYNEQFF. The chain links TRBV9 to TRBJ2-1, with 8 bases matching TRBD2. In germline, CDR1 is SGDLS, CDR2 YYNGEE. V was pared by 4 bases and J by 4 bases, with 4 bases of the junction left unmatched. This CDR3 is built from 14 residues. The complete variable domain, with remaining parts taken from reference TRBV9 and TRBJ2-1, reads DSGVTQTPKHLITATGQRVTLRCSPRSGDLSVYWYQQSLDQGLQFLIQYYNGEERAKGNILERFSAQQFPDLHSELNLSSLELGDSALYFCASSPAGGYNEQFFGPGTRLTVL.

This chain uses TRBV27 with TRBJ2-5; tentatively, D is TRBD1 (6 bases). Trimming left V 5 bases short and J 5 bases short, with 18 bases between. Germline V gene lookup returns CDR1 MNHEY and CDR2 SMNVEV (reference sequence). This CDR3 comprises 15 residues. CDR3 amino acids: CASSPGTHYGETQYF. CDR3 DNA: TGTGCCAGCAGTCCAGGGACACATTATGGGGAGACCCAGTACTTC.

The chain employs TRBV7-8 and TRBJ2-7; D unresolved. This CDR3 is built from 14 residues. V was pared by 3 bases and J by 6 bases, with 15 bases between. Germline V gene lookup returns CDR1 SGHVS and CDR2 FQNEAQ. As DNA, the CDR3 is TGTGCCAGCAGCTTTTACCTAGGTACGAGCGAGCAGTACGTC. This codes for CASSFYLGTSEQYV.